This T cell receptor (beta chain) was identified during a study of shared clonotypes between healthy human individuals. Across the study: CD4 naive and CD4 memory each took three plates per donor, while CD8 naive took two and CD8 memory one.

Naive-designated CD8 cells lacked CD45RO, were positively enriched for CCR7, and omitted terminally differentiated effector memory CD45RA+ cells. Healthy adults negative for HIV, lacking recent acute infections or vaccinations, served as donors. Germline CDR1 SGHVS, CDR2 FQNEAQ. V trimming: 10 bases; J trimming: 7 bases; junction bases outside the gene matches: 10. The length of the CDR3 is 15 residues. Remarks on this clone: Antigen: not known.

General observations from the study: The sole specimen, blood, was sampled, and tissue repertoires likely differ.

Sequencing was performed with immunoSEQ multiplex PCR; in TCRdb, only in-frame clones are kept and a portion is missing. The sample lists 2 million to 2.5 million clones; approximately 94% were seen once. The gene calls are TRBV7-8 and TRBJ2-1, with TRBD2 matching over 13 bases. The specimen sequenced was naive CD8+ T cells from PBMCs. The sequence came from a man aged 18 to 29 in good health. Some clones in this sample may be carry-over from other donors' samples. The CDR3, as DNA: TGTGCCACCCTCCCGGGACTAGCGGGGCTGAATGAGCAGTTCTTC. It translates to CATLPGLAGLNEQFF.